A single sample is the source of the 21 T cell receptor beta chains below, sequenced in a study of cytomegalovirus exposure and HLA in healthy donors. A multiplex PCR was run with 60 Vbeta primers and 13 Jbeta primers. Only in-frame clones appear in the TCRdb table, and some are missing; sequencing was by immunoSEQ multiplex PCR. This sample has about 130,000 clones, with about 74% found just once. The sequenced sample consisted of PBMCs. The receptors derive from a man aged 18 to 35 in good health and CMV-seropositive.

This chain joins TRBV29-1 and TRBJ2-1; D gene uncertain. The germline CDR1 and CDR2 sequences are SQVTM and ANQGSEA. V lost 1 base, J lost 4 bases, and 17 bases lay in between. The CDR3 extends over 16 amino acids. The CDR3 protein is CSVEGSPLGIYNEQFF. Here the CDR3 DNA reads TGCAGCGTTGAAGGGAGCCCCCTGGGTATATACAATGAGCAGTTCTTC.

This clone appeared a few times. CDR3 in amino acids: CAGSRFGSGIGEQFF. CDR3 nucleotides: TGTGCCGGCTCGAGGTTTGGTAGCGGGATAGGTGAGCAGTTCTTC. V usage is TRBV6-6 and J usage is TRBJ2-1, with 8 positions matching TRBD2. J was trimmed by 9 bases and V by 11 bases; bases with no gene match: 18. Germline V CDR1 and CDR2: MNHNY, SVGAGI (reference sequence). The CDR3 has 15 residues.

This clone was counted between two and nine times. The genes are TRBV6-1 and TRBJ2-1; D is undetermined. Germline CDR1 MNHNS, CDR2 SASEGT. V lost 4 bases and J 13 bases, leaving 11 bases between the germline ends. The CDR3 loop spans 11 amino acids. CDR3 sequence reads: CASSVRDTQFF. CDR3 nucleotide sequence: TGTGCCAGCAGTGTACGAGACACCCAGTTCTTC.

This clone was seen a few times. The V gene is TRBV7-8, the J gene TRBJ2-3; 11 bases align to TRBD2. CDR1 and CDR2 from the germline V gene are SGHVS and FQNEAQ. The CDR3 spans 16 residues. V shed 8 bases and J 2 bases; nucleotides not matched to a gene: 9. DNA of the CDR3: TGTGCCAGCGGTCCTAGCGGGGGGACATACACAGATACGCAGTATTTT. Protein sequence: CASGPSGGTYTDTQYF.

The rearrangement joins TRBV7-8 to TRBJ2-7; D is possibly TRBD2 (6 bases). Trimming took off 2 bases at V and 2 bases at J, with 16 bases between the two ends. The CDR3 consists of 16 residues. Germline V gene lookup returns CDR1 SGHVS and CDR2 FQNEAQ. CDR3 nucleotides: TGTGCCAGCAGCTTATCCGGAGGGTTTGCTACCTACGAGCAGTACTTC. It is translated as CASSLSGGFATYEQYF.

V gene TRBV7-2 combines with J gene TRBJ1-4, with D tentatively TRBD1 (6 bases). Between the trimmed V and J ends, which lost 2 bases and 5 bases, there was a span of 9 bases. Germline CDR1 and CDR2: SGHTA and FQGNSA. This CDR3 spans 14 amino acids. The CDR3 region is CASSLMTGNEKLFF. The CDR3 region has the DNA TGTGCCAGCAGCTTAATGACAGGCAATGAAAAACTGTTTTTT.

About this clone: Compared with germline, one end of the junction differs, possibly owing to a read error. Other DNA sequences from this sample encode an identical CDR3 as well. The V gene is TRBV4-2, the J gene TRBJ1-1; D may be TRBD1 (5 bases). Per germline, CDR1 LGHNA and CDR2 YNFKEQ. The CDR3 runs 15 residues. The CDR3 DNA is TGTGCCAGCAGCCGGTCTCTAGGGGTGAACACTGAGGCTTTCTTT. It specifies CASSRSLGVNTEAFF.

The CDR3 DNA reads as TGTGCCAGTAGTGATCTACATGGGGGAGGCTATGGCTACACCTTC. Translating gives CASSDLHGGGYGYTF. The chain recombines TRBV19 with TRBJ1-2; TRBD1 might be the D (5 bases). Germline assignment: CDR1 LNHDA and CDR2 SQIVND (reference sequence). V gave up 5 bases and J gave up 4 bases, with 17 bases separating them. The CDR3 covers 15 residues.

In this sample, this clone turned up once. This chain uses TRBV5-1 with TRBJ2-1, with TRBD2 matching over 10 bases. The CDR3 loop spans 15 amino acids. Trimming cost V 0 bases and J 8 bases; bases outside gene matches: 5. Germline CDR1 and CDR2: SGHRS and YFSETQ. CDR3 nucleotides: TGCGCCAGCAGCTTGGGGGCTAGCGGGAGTGATGAGCAGTTCTTC. Its translation is CASSLGASGSDEQFF. Full variable domain (missing parts from reference TRBV5-1 and TRBJ2-1): KAGVTQTPRYLIKTRGQQVTLSCSPISGHRSVSWYQQTPGQGLQFLFEYFSETQRNKGNFPGRFSGRQFSNSRSEMNVSTLELGDSALYLCASSLGASGSDEQFFGPGTRLTVL.

The chain employs TRBV19 and TRBJ1-1; D call uncertain. The V and J ends lost 7 bases and 5 bases respectively, with 11 bases between them. The CDR3 sequence is 12 residues long. In germline, CDR1 is LNHDA, CDR2 SQIVND (reference sequence). For the CDR3, the DNA is TGTGCCAGTAAAGCCCGCACTACTGAAGCTTTCTTT. The encoded protein is CASKARTTEAFF. Combining the CDR3 with reference TRBV19 and TRBJ1-1 gives the whole variable domain DGGITQSPKYLFRKEGQNVTLSCEQNLNHDAMYWYRQDPGQGLRLIYYSQIVNDFQKGDIAEGYSVSREKKESFPLTVTSAQKNPTAFYLCASKARTTEAFFGQGTRLTVV.

The chain employs TRBV6-4 and TRBJ1-4, with 8 positions matching TRBD1. The junction had 6 bases not matched to a gene; V was cut back by 2 bases and J by 10 bases. The V gene's germline CDR1 is MRHNA and CDR2 SNTAGT. This CDR3 spans 14 amino acids. As DNA, the CDR3 is TGTGCCAGCAGTGACACCGGACAGGGCCCAAAACTGTTTTTT. Protein sequence: CASSDTGQGPKLFF.

The chain is built from TRBV5-5 and TRBJ2-1; 8 bases match TRBD2. There are 15 residues in the CDR3. Germline trimming cut 0 bases from V and 8 bases from J; bases unmatched to any gene: 7. Germline values: CDR1 SGHKS, CDR2 YYEKEE (reference sequence). The CDR3 is CASSLAGLVIYEQFF. The CDR3 nucleotides read TGTGCCAGCAGCTTGGCGGGACTAGTCATATATGAGCAGTTCTTC.

The rearrangement uses TRBV21-1 and TRBJ1-5; the listed D gene, TRBD1, was not tested against the DNA. TRBV21-1 is a pseudogene. This CDR3 spans 12 amino acids. Here the CDR3 reads CARGQSNQPQHF. The CDR3 nucleotides read TGTGCCAGAGGACAGAGCAATCAGCCCCAGCATTTT.

This clone was seen just once. V usage is TRBV5-6 and J usage is TRBJ2-1, with D perhaps TRBD1 (6 bases). V lost 2 bases to trimming and J lost 1 base, with 13 bases between them. The CDR3 runs 16 residues. Germline CDR1 SGHDT, CDR2 YYEEEE. In DNA form, the CDR3 reads TGTGCCAGCAGCTTATACCAGGGGAGTTCCTACAATGAGCAGTTCTTC. Residues: CASSLYQGSSYNEQFF.

The V and J genes are TRBV9 and TRBJ2-7, with 10 nucleotides matching TRBD1. The CDR3 sequence is 16 residues long. Germline CDR1 and CDR2: SGDLS and YYNGEE. The V segment lost 3 bases and the J segment 0 bases; nucleotides outside the gene matches: 6. Here the CDR3 reads CASSGGTGVSSYEQYF. CDR3 DNA sequence: TGTGCCAGCAGCGGGGGGACAGGGGTAAGCTCCTACGAGCAGTACTTC.

J is TRBJ1-4 and V is TRBV28, with D maybe TRBD1 (5 bases). The CDR3 is 14 amino acids. From germline, CDR1 is MDHEN and CDR2 SYDVKM. Trimming took 2 bases from V and 4 from J, leaving 8 bases between them. The CDR3 loop reads CASSLAGHNEKLFF. CDR3 sequence (DNA): TGTGCCAGCAGTTTAGCAGGGCATAATGAAAAACTGTTTTTT.

The J gene is TRBJ1-4, the V gene TRBV2; no firm D call. The CDR3 is 10 residues long. Germline V CDR1 and CDR2: SNHLY, FYNNEI. V lost 6 bases, J lost 11 bases, and 7 bases lay in between. This chain's CDR3 is CASRSGKLFF. CDR3 bases: TGTGCCAGCAGGTCCGGGAAACTGTTTTTT.

This clone was detected only a few times. The chain is built from TRBV9 and TRBJ2-1, with TRBD1 matching 8 bases. J gave up 1 base and V 4 bases, and 7 bases lay outside the gene matches. CDR1 is SGDLS and CDR2 is YYNGEE in the germline V gene. The CDR3 spans 16 residues. DNA for the CDR3: TGTGCCAGCAGCCCCTGGACAGGGTCATCCTACAATGAGCAGTTCTTC. Its protein is CASSPWTGSSYNEQFF. Together with reference TRBV9 and TRBJ2-1, the CDR3 gives the full variable domain: DSGVTQTPKHLITATGQRVTLRCSPRSGDLSVYWYQQSLDQGLQFLIQYYNGEERAKGNILERFSAQQFPDLHSELNLSSLELGDSALYFCASSPWTGSSYNEQFFGPGTRLTVL.

V is TRBV7-9 and J is TRBJ2-1; D might be TRBD2 (5 bases). V was trimmed by 7 bases and J by 10 bases, leaving 11 bases between them. This CDR3 has 11 amino acids. Germline assignment: CDR1 SEHNR and CDR2 FQNEAQ (reference sequence). CDR3 bases: TGTGCCAGCACCCCGTCTAGCGAGCAGTTCTTC. This gives the protein CASTPSSEQFF.

The CDR3 bases are TGTGCCAGCAGTTTCCCAGGGAAAGGATCCGGGGAGCTGTTTTTT. This codes for CASSFPGKGSGELFF. The chain uses TRBV27 and TRBJ2-2; D is possibly TRBD1 (5 bases). The V gene's germline CDR1 is MNHEY and CDR2 SMNVEV (reference sequence). Deletions cut 3 bases from V and 6 bases from J, with 14 bases between. This CDR3 is built from 15 residues.

This chain uses TRBV9 with TRBJ2-4; TRBD2 matches 7 bases. Unmatched junction bases numbered 2, after V lost 2 bases and J lost 3 bases. The germline V gene has CDR1 SGDLS and CDR2 YYNGEE. The CDR3 contains 14 residues. The CDR3 DNA is TGTGCCAGCAGCGTGGGGGGGGGCAAAAACATTCAGTACTTC. This translates into CASSVGGGKNIQYF.